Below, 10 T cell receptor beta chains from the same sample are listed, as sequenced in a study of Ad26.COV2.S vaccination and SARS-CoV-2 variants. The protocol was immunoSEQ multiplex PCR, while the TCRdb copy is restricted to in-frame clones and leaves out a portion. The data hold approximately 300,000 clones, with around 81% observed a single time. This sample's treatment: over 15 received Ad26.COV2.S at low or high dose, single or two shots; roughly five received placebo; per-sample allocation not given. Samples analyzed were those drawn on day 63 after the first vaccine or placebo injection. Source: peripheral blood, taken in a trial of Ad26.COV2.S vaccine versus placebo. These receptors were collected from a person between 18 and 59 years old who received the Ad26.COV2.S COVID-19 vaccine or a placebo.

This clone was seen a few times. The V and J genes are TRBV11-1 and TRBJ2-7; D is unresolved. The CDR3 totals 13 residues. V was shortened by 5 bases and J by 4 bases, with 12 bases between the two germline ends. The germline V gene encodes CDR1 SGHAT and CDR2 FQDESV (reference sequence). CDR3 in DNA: TGTGCCAGCAGCCTGGTGGACGGTTACGAGCAGTACTTC. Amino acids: CASSLVDGYEQYF.

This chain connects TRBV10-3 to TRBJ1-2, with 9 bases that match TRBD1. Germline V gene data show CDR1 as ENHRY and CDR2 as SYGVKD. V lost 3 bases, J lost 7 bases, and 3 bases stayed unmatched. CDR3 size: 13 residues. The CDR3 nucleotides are TGTGCCATCAGTGAACAGGGGGCTGGTGGCTACACCTTC. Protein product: CAISEQGAGGYTF.

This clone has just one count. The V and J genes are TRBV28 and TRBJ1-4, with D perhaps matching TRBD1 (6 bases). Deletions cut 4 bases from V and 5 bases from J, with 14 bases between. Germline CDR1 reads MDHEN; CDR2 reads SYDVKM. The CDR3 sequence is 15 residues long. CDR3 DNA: TGTGCCAGCAGTTGGGGGGGCGCGAGGAATGAAAAACTGTTTTTT. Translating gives CASSWGGARNEKLFF.

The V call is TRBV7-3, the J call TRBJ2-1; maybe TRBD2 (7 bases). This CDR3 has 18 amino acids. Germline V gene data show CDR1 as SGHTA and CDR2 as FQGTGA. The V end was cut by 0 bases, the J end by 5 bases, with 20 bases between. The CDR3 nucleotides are TGTGCCAGCAGCTTAACGCCCGGGGTCAGCGGGACAAACAATGAGCAGTTCTTC. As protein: CASSLTPGVSGTNNEQFF.

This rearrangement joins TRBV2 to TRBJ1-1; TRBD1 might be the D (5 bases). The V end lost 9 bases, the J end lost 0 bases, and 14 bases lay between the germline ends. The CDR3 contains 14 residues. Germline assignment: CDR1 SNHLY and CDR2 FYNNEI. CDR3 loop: CASTIGGLNTEAFF. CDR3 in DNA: TGTGCCAGTACAATCGGGGGATTGAACACTGAAGCTTTCTTT.

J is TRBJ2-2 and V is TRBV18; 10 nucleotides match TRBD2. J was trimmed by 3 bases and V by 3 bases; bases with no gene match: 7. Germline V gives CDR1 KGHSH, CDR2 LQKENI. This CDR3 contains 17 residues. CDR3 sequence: CASSPTPSGGYTGELFF. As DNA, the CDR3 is TGTGCCAGCTCACCTACCCCTAGCGGGGGTTACACCGGGGAGCTGTTTTTT.

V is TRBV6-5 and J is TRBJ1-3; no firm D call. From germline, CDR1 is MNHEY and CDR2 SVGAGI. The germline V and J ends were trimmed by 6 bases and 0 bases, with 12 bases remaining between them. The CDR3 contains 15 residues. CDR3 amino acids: CASSYSSSSGNTIYF. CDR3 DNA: TGTGCCAGCAGCTACAGTTCTAGCTCTGGAAACACCATATATTTT.

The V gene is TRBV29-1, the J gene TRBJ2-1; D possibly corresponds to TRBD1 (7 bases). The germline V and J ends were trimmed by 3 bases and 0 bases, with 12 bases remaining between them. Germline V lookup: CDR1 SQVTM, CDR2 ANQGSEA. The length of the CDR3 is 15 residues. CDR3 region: CSVERQGGSYNEQFF. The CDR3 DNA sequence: TGCAGCGTTGAGAGGCAGGGGGGCTCCTACAATGAGCAGTTCTTC.

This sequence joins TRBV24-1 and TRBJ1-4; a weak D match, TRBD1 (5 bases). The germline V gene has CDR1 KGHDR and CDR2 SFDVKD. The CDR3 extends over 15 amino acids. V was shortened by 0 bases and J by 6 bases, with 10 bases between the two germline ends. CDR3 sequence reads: CATSDLVQGDEKLFF. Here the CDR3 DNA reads TGTGCCACCAGTGATTTGGTCCAGGGTGATGAAAAACTGTTTTTT.

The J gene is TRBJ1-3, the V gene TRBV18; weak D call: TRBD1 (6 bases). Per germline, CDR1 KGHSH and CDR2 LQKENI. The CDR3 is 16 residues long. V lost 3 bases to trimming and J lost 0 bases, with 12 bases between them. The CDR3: CASSPTAGDSGNTIYF. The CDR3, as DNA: TGTGCCAGCTCACCGACCGCAGGGGACTCTGGAAACACCATATATTTT.